These T cell receptor beta chains were read from a single sample in a study of blood T cell repertoires in COVID-19. Assay used: immunoSEQ multiplex PCR; TCRdb lists only in-frame clones, some missing. The table records around 70,000 clones, roughly four fifths of them present only once. Sequencing input: peripheral blood. These receptors all stem from a man aged 70-80 years with acute or convalescent COVID-19. The CDR3 runs from the conserved cysteine through the conserved F or W. The order of the fields is CDR3 DNA, CDR3 protein, clone size, J gene, D gene, V gene. D genes are given only for firm matches. Clone size is not always given. Where it is, it says once, few, many or a class for expanded clones.

TGTGCCAGCAAACCAACCCCCCGAGGACACTGGGAGCAGTACTTC CASKPTPRGHWEQYF . TRBJ2-7 . TRBV28
TGTGCCAGCAGCCAAGTAGGGGTAGCGGGAGTTGGTAATGAGCAGTTCTTC CASSQVGVAGVGNEQFF . TRBJ2-1 TRBD2 TRBV14
TGTGCCAGCAGTTATCAGGCGAGCTCTGGAAACACCATATATTTT CASSYQASSGNTIYF . TRBJ1-3 . TRBV6-5
TGCAGTGCTAGTAGGCGGGGAACCCCCTACGAGCAGTACTTC CSASRRGTPYEQYF . TRBJ2-7 . TRBV20-1
TGTGCCAGCAGCCAAATGGCAGGGGGAAAAGAAAAACTGTTTTTT CASSQMAGGKEKLFF . TRBJ1-4 TRBD1 TRBV3-1/TRBV3-2
TGTGCCAGCAGCCCCAAGAGGGAGACCCAGTACTTC CASSPKRETQYF . TRBJ2-5 . TRBV6-2/TRBV6-3
TGTGCCAGCAGTCCTAGCGGTACGAACACCGGGGAGCTGTTTTTT CASSPSGTNTGELFF . TRBJ2-2 TRBD2 TRBV6-5
TGTGCTAGTGCCCTCGGGACACAGAACACCGGGGAGCTGTTTTTT CASALGTQNTGELFF . TRBJ2-2 . TRBV19
TGTGCCAGCAGCCTCCAGGGGCTGAGCACAGATACGCAGTATTTT CASSLQGLSTDTQYF . TRBJ2-3 . TRBV7-3
TGTGCCAGCAGATCCTCTACTAGCGCAGGAGGGCCGCAGTTCTTC CASRSSTSAGGPQFF . TRBJ2-1 TRBD2 TRBV6-5
TGTGCCAGCGGAGGAGTCTATAATTCACCCCTCCACTTT CASGGVYNSPLHF . TRBJ1-6 . TRBV7-9
TGTGCCAGCAGCCTGTTGCGGGGTAACTACGAGCAGTACTTC CASSLLRGNYEQYF . TRBJ2-7 . TRBV6-5
TGTGCCAGCAGCCGAGGGACAGCAGAAAATCAGCCCCAGCATTTT CASSRGTAENQPQHF . TRBJ1-5 TRBD1 TRBV2
TGCAGTGCAAGTAGCGGGATTACCGGCTACGAGCAGTACTTC CSASSGITGYEQYF . TRBJ2-7 TRBD2 TRBV20-1
TGTGCCAGCAGCCCCTCCAGGAGCGGGAGGCACTACGAGCAGTACTTC CASSPSRSGRHYEQYF . TRBJ2-7 TRBD2 TRBV13
TGTGCCAGCAGCTCTACTTACAGGGCCTCCACTGAAGCTTTCTTT CASSSTYRASTEAFF . TRBJ1-1 . TRBV5-5
TGTGCCATCAGTGGGGGACAGACACAAGAGACCCAGTACTTC CAISGGQTQETQYF . TRBJ2-5 TRBD1 TRBV10-3
TGTGCCAGCAGCTTAGGAGTCGCAGGGGAGGGCGGGGAGCTGTTTTTT CASSLGVAGEGGELFF once TRBJ2-2 . TRBV11-2
TGTGCCAGCAGTCCACCAGGGGTAGGTGGCTATGGCTACACCTTC CASSPPGVGGYGYTF . TRBJ1-2 . TRBV7-9
TGTGCCAGCAGTCCCTCTGTGGGAGGGGTATCGAATGAGCAGTTCTTC CASSPSVGGVSNEQFF . TRBJ2-1 TRBD2 TRBV27
TGTGCCAGCAGCGGGACAGGGGACACCGGGGAGCTGTTTTTT CASSGTGDTGELFF . TRBJ2-2 TRBD1 TRBV6-5
TGTGCCAGCAGGAGGGGTGGACAGGGGATAAACGAGCAGTACTTC CASRRGGQGINEQYF once TRBJ2-7 TRBD1 TRBV6-5
TGTGCCAGCAGCTATGGTTACAACTATGGCTACACCTTC CASSYGYNYGYTF once TRBJ1-2 . TRBV12-3/TRBV12-4
TGCAGCGTGCGCACGACAGGGGTACCCGAAGCTTTCTTT CSVRTTGVPEAFF . TRBJ1-1 TRBD1 TRBV29-1
TGTGCCAGCAGCGGACAGGGAGGACTCGAGCAGTACTTC CASSGQGGLEQYF . TRBJ2-7 TRBD1 TRBV7-2
TGTGCCAGCAGTCCCAGAGCGGGGACCTCGGTCGAGCAGTACTTC CASSPRAGTSVEQYF . TRBJ2-7 TRBD2 TRBV6-5
TGTGCCAGCAGTTTATATGCGGGGGAGACCCAGTACTTC CASSLYAGETQYF . TRBJ2-5 . TRBV27
TGTGCCAGTAGTATAGTAGGGGGACGGAGCAATCAGCCCCAGCATTTT CASSIVGGRSNQPQHF once TRBJ1-5 . TRBV19